The 23 T cell receptor beta chains in this list originate from one sample, sequenced in a study of CD8+CD57+ T cells in acquired aplastic anemia. Previously, flow cytometry had revealed CD8+CD57+ cell expansion in the patients chosen for sequencing. Profiling that covered TCR beta VDJ and CDR3 relied on genomic DNA as its template. TCRdb re-called the reads through MiXCR, storing one row per CDR3 protein. The table shows 450,000 to 550,000 distinct CDR3 sequences, with over 25% occurring only once. Input material: sorted CD4+, CD8+, or CD8+CD57+ T cells (not recorded which) from PBMCs. These receptors were taken from a human donor with aplastic anemia.

V gene TRBV9 combines with J gene TRBJ2-5, with 12 bases identical to TRBD2. CDR1 is SGDLS, CDR2 YYNGEE, per germline. There are 15 residues in the CDR3. V lost 3 bases, J lost 5 bases, and 5 bases stayed unmatched. Here the CDR3 DNA reads TGTGCCAGCAGCGCAGGACTAGCGGGAAAGGAGACCCAGTACTTC. Translation gives CASSAGLAGKETQYF.

The V call is TRBV7-6, the J call TRBJ2-1; TRBD2 is a possible D gene (6 bases). The CDR3 has 14 residues. Trimming pared 5 bases from V and 11 bases from J, leaving 19 bases between. Germline V lookup: CDR1 SGHVS, CDR2 FNYEAQ. CDR3 amino acids: CASSPGIAERKQFF. The CDR3 bases are TGTGCCAGCAGCCCCGGGATAGCGGAAAGGAAGCAGTTCTTC. Drawing the rest from reference TRBV7-6 and TRBJ2-1, the complete variable domain is GAGVSQSPRYKVTKRGQDVALRCDPISGHVSLYWYRQALGQGPEFLTYFNYEAQQDKSGLPNDRFSAERPEGSISTLTIQRTEQRDSAMYRCASSPGIAERKQFFGPGTRLTVL.

Remarks on this clonotype: One end of the junction varies from germline; a read error may be responsible. The V and J genes are TRBV10-3 and TRBJ1-5, with a possible D match to TRBD1 (5 bases). There are 14 residues in the CDR3. The germline gives CDR1 ENHRY, CDR2 SYGVKD. CDR3 loop: CPISGTGENQPQHF. CDR3 coding DNA: TGTCCCATCAGTGGGACGGGGGAAAATCAGCCCCAGCATTTT.

At least ten counts were recorded for this clonotype. The V and J genes are TRBV11-2 and TRBJ1-5; D might be TRBD1 (5 bases). In germline, CDR1 is SGHAT, CDR2 FQNNGV. Trimming took 1 base from V and 3 from J, leaving 13 bases between them. This CDR3 spans 16 amino acids. CDR3 region: CASSLVTGSFNQPQHF. CDR3 bases: TGTGCCAGCAGCTTAGTCACAGGTTCCTTCAATCAGCCCCAGCATTTT.

This clonotype was observed at least ten times. The rearrangement uses TRBV29-1 and TRBJ1-1; D unclear. Trimming removed 7 bases from V and 1 base from J, with 10 bases in between. Germline assignment: CDR1 SQVTM and CDR2 ANQGSEA. The CDR3 is 12 residues long. The CDR3 here is CSGGHPNTEAFF. CDR3 nucleotide sequence: TGCAGCGGAGGCCACCCGAACACTGAAGCTTTCTTT.

The chain employs TRBV20-1 and TRBJ2-3; D tentatively fits TRBD1 or TRBD2 (5 bases each). V was trimmed by 2 bases and J by 7 bases, leaving 22 bases between them. CDR1 and CDR2 (germline): DFQATT, SNEGSKA (reference sequence). This CDR3 spans 16 amino acids. The chain's CDR3 is CSARFLGVTRDHTQYF. CDR3 sequence (DNA): TGCAGTGCTAGATTCTTGGGGGTGACGAGAGACCATACGCAGTATTTT.

This clonotype was counted a few times. The rearrangement uses TRBV29-1 and TRBJ1-4; 9 nucleotides line up with TRBD1. The length of the CDR3 is 16 residues. Unmatched junction bases numbered 9, after V lost 4 bases and J lost 3 bases. Germline V gene lookup returns CDR1 SQVTM and CDR2 ANQGSEA. Here the CDR3 reads CSVGGPDRGSNEKLFF. CDR3 in DNA: TGCAGCGTTGGTGGGCCGGACAGGGGTTCTAATGAAAAACTGTTTTTT.

At least ten counts were recorded for this clonotype. The chain links TRBV2 to TRBJ1-5, with TRBD1 identical over 8 bases. The CDR3 is made up of 16 amino acids. V lost 5 bases to trimming and J lost 1 base; unmatched junction nucleotides: 7. Germline V gene data show CDR1 as SNHLY and CDR2 as FYNNEI. The DNA of the CDR3 is TGTGCCAGCAGTTTCCTGACAGGGGACAGCAATCAGCCCCAGCATTTT. Translation gives CASSFLTGDSNQPQHF.

This rearrangement joins TRBV24-1 to TRBJ2-1; 9 bases map to TRBD2. CDR3 length equals 17 residues. CDR1 and CDR2 from the germline V gene are KGHDR and SFDVKD. J gave up 7 bases and V 1 base, and 10 bases lay outside the gene matches. CDR3 sequence (DNA): TGTGCCACCAGTGATTTTTCGGCGGGAGGGCCCGGGAATGAGCAGTTCTTC. The encoded protein is CATSDFSAGGPGNEQFF.

The chain uses TRBV11-2 and TRBJ2-1; TRBD1 or TRBD2 may be the D gene (5 bases each). V was pared by 4 bases and J by 6 bases, with 13 bases between. The CDR3 extends over 14 amino acids. In germline, CDR1 is SGHAT, CDR2 FQNNGV. CDR3 in amino acids: CASSSPGRTNEQFF. The CDR3 DNA reads as TGTGCCAGCAGCTCCCCGGGACGGACCAATGAGCAGTTCTTC.

The gene calls are TRBV5-1 and TRBJ2-7, with TRBD1 matching 8 bases. The ends lost 4 bases at V and 6 bases at J; junction bases unmatched: 3. CDR3 length equals 12 residues. CDR1 is SGHRS, CDR2 YFSETQ, per germline. The CDR3: CASSTGQGEQYF. The CDR3 DNA sequence: TGCGCCAGCAGCACCGGACAGGGCGAGCAGTACTTC.

DNA of the CDR3: TGTGCCACCAGTGACCCCGGGACAACCTACTCCTACGAGCAGTACTTC. Translated, it gives CATSDPGTTYSYEQYF. This sequence joins TRBV24-1 and TRBJ2-7; possible D gene TRBD1, 6 bases. The CDR3 length is 16 residues. Per germline, CDR1 KGHDR and CDR2 SFDVKD. The V and J ends lost 4 bases and 0 bases respectively, with 15 bases between them.

The rearrangement uses TRBV5-5 and TRBJ1-4; D perhaps matches TRBD1 (6 bases). Germline CDR1 and CDR2: SGHKS and YYEKEE (reference sequence). With 1 base removed from V and 2 bases from J, the gap between germline ends came to 9 bases. The CDR3 runs 15 residues. CDR3 in DNA: TGTGCCAGCAGCTTGTATCAGGGGACTAATGAAAAACTGTTTTTT. It specifies CASSLYQGTNEKLFF.

This clonotype came up many times. The CDR3 coding sequence is TGTGCCAGCAGCTCCGGGCTTTCTTCACCCCTCCACTTT. Translating gives CASSSGLSSPLHF. The chain carries TRBV3-1 and TRBJ1-6; D gene uncertain. V lost 5 bases, J lost 9 bases, and 11 bases lay in between. CDR1 is LGHDT, CDR2 YNNKEL, per germline (reference sequence). The CDR3 runs 13 residues.

On this clonotype: This may come from a read error, since a much larger clone is one base off. The chain employs TRBV20-1 and TRBJ1-1; no clear D. The CDR3 loop spans 12 amino acids. Looked up from germline, CDR1 is DFQATT and CDR2 is SNEGSKA (reference sequence). DNA of the CDR3: TGCAGTGCTAGGATGCATAACACTGGAGCTTTCTTT. Amino acid sequence: CSARMHNTGAFF.

This clonotype was counted at least ten times. This chain connects TRBV7-2 to TRBJ1-6; perhaps TRBD1 as D (5 bases). Germline CDR1 reads SGHTA; CDR2 reads FQGNSA. With 6 bases removed from V and 8 bases from J, the gap between germline ends came to 14 bases. The CDR3 contains 14 residues. CDR3: CASRYRLGDSPLHF. CDR3 coding DNA: TGTGCCAGCAGGTACAGGCTGGGGGATTCACCCCTCCACTTT.

The chain employs TRBV7-9 and TRBJ2-7; 9 bases fit TRBD1. The length of the CDR3 is 15 residues. CDR1 and CDR2 from the germline V gene are SEHNR and FQNEAQ (reference sequence). Unmatched junction bases numbered 5, after V lost 3 bases and J lost 2 bases. Written as DNA, the CDR3 is TGTGCCAGCAGCTTTCCCGGGACAGGGACCTACGAGCAGTACTTC. This encodes CASSFPGTGTYEQYF.

This clonotype was seen ten or more times. This chain connects TRBV25-1 to TRBJ2-3; D possibly matches TRBD1 or TRBD2 (5 bases each). The CDR3 extends over 15 amino acids. From germline, CDR1 is MGHDK and CDR2 SYGVNS. Trimming removed 7 bases from V and 6 bases from J, with 20 bases in between. The CDR3 here is CASTLTGGRMDTQYF. The CDR3 DNA is TGTGCCAGCACATTAACAGGAGGTAGAATGGATACGCAGTATTTT.

The J gene is TRBJ1-1, the V gene TRBV19, with 10 bases fitting TRBD1. V lost 5 bases, J lost 0 bases, and 6 bases stayed unmatched. CDR1 and CDR2 (germline): LNHDA, SQIVND (reference sequence). The CDR3 is 16 residues long. Here the CDR3 reads CASSASGTGVNTEAFF. For the CDR3, the DNA is TGTGCCAGTAGTGCCTCCGGGACAGGGGTGAACACTGAAGCTTTCTTT.

As concerns this clonotype: Possible read error: a much larger clone is one base away. This chain uses TRBV9 with TRBJ1-1; maybe TRBD1 (6 bases). The CDR3 extends over 13 amino acids. From germline, CDR1 is SGDLS and CDR2 YYNGEE. The CDR3 DNA sequence: TGTGCCAGCAGCGCCACAGGGAACACTGAAGCTTCCTTT. Protein: CASSATGNTEASF.

A word on this clonotype: A much larger clone lies one base from this, so it may be a read error. CDR3 in DNA: TGTGCCAGCAGTGGGGGGACAGCTGATGAAAAACTGTTTTTT. Protein sequence: CASSGGTADEKLFF. The chain uses TRBV2 and TRBJ1-4, with 7 positions matching TRBD1. The CDR3 has 14 residues. V trimming: 4 bases; J trimming: 6 bases; junction bases outside the gene matches: 5. Germline CDR1 and CDR2: SNHLY and FYNNEI.

The V gene is TRBV7-2, the J gene TRBJ2-1; 9 nucleotides align to TRBD2. J was trimmed by 8 bases and V by 1 base; bases with no gene match: 9. The CDR3 has 16 residues. Germline assignment: CDR1 SGHTA and CDR2 FQGNSA. The CDR3 DNA sequence: TGTGCCAGCAGCTTAGGGGTAGCGGGAGCGGGGTATGAGCAGTTCTTC. Its protein is CASSLGVAGAGYEQFF.

This clonotype showed up many times. The chain carries TRBV7-9 and TRBJ2-2, with a weak D call TRBD2 (6 bases). V was clipped by 5 bases and J by 2 bases, with 15 bases between them. CDR3 size: 16 residues. Per the germline V gene, CDR1 is SEHNR and CDR2 is FQNEAQ (reference sequence). The CDR3 DNA sequence: TGTGCCAGCAGCGCGACCGGGACTGACAACACCGGGGAGCTGTTTTTT. This encodes CASSATGTDNTGELFF.